This is a list of T cell receptor beta chains from one sample in a study of Ad26.COV2.S vaccination and SARS-CoV-2 variants. Sequencing used immunoSEQ multiplex PCR; TCRdb keeps in-frame clones, though not all of them. The top ten hold about 3% of the sample, which has roughly 350,000 clones, more than 75% seen once. Sequenced material: peripheral blood, taken in a trial of Ad26.COV2.S vaccine versus placebo. The source is a person between 18 and 60 years old who received the Ad26.COV2.S COVID-19 vaccine or a placebo. CDR3s include the opening cysteine and the closing phenylalanine or tryptophan. D genes are given only for firm matches. Only part of the rows carry a size: once, few, many, or a class if the clone is expanded.

v_call	j_call	d_call	clone_size	cdr3_nt	cdr3_aa
TRBV5-8	TRBJ1-1	-	-	TGTGCTATCTGGGAGGTCAGCGCTGAAGCTTTCTTT	CAIWEVSAEAFF
TRBV5-8	TRBJ1-1	-	-	TGTGCCAGCAGCCCCCAGATCAGGAGCATGAACACTGAAGCTTTCTTT	CASSPQIRSMNTEAFF
TRBV30	TRBJ1-6	-	-	TGTGCCCTCAACAGATGGGATTCACCCCTCCACTTT	CALNRWDSPLHF
TRBV27	TRBJ2-2	-	-	TGTGCCAGCAGGGGGGCAAGGAACACCGGGGAGCTGTTTTTT	CASRGARNTGELFF
TRBV2	TRBJ1-4	-	-	TGTGCCTCGGGCAGGGGTTTGAATGAAAAACTGTTTTTT	CASGRGLNEKLFF
TRBV7-9	TRBJ1-4	-	once	TGTGCCAGCAGCCACCTACCCTTGGGGGCAACTAATGAAAAACTGTTTTTT	CASSHLPLGATNEKLFF
TRBV19	TRBJ1-2	-	few	TGTGCCAGTAGTTCCGACGGGGGCTATGGCTACACCTTC	CASSSDGGYGYTF
TRBV12-3/TRBV12-4	TRBJ2-5	-	-	TGTGCCAGCAGCAAGGGGGTCCGAGAGACCCAGTACTTC	CASSKGVRETQYF
TRBV5-1	TRBJ1-1	TRBD1	once	TGCGCCAGCAGCTTGGAAGGGGGACAGAAGAACACTGAAGCTTTCTTT	CASSLEGGQKNTEAFF
TRBV11-2	TRBJ2-5	TRBD2	-	TGTGCCAGCAGCTTACGTCTGCCTAGCGGGGACCAAGAGACCCAGTACTTC	CASSLRLPSGDQETQYF
TRBV3-1/TRBV3-2	TRBJ1-2	-	-	TGTGCCAGCAGCCAAGATATGCTGGGGTATGGCTACACCTTC	CASSQDMLGYGYTF
TRBV7-6	TRBJ2-3	-	-	TGTGCCAGCAGCCATCCTAGAAGAAGCACAGATACGCAGTATTTT	CASSHPRRSTDTQYF
TRBV6-5	TRBJ1-2	TRBD1	-	TGTGCCAGCAGTTCACAGGGGTATGGCTACACCTTC	CASSSQGYGYTF
TRBV29-1	TRBJ2-5	TRBD2	-	TGCAGCGTAGAGGGGGAGCGGGGGTTTGTAGAGACCCAGTACTTC	CSVEGERGFVETQYF
TRBV19	TRBJ2-7	-	-	TGTGCCAGTAGTACCTCGGGGAACTACGAGCAGTACTTC	CASSTSGNYEQYF
TRBV5-4	TRBJ1-4	TRBD1	-	TGTGCCAGCAGCTTGAGAGGGGGCGCAAATGAAAAACTGTTTTTT	CASSLRGGANEKLFF
TRBV2	TRBJ2-1	-	few	TGTGCCAGCCCCGGGCGGGGTAGATACAATGAGCAGTTCTTC	CASPGRGRYNEQFF
TRBV12-3/TRBV12-4	TRBJ2-5	TRBD2	-	TGTGCCAGCAGTTGGACTAGAGAGACCCAGTACTTC	CASSWTRETQYF
TRBV5-5	TRBJ1-3	-	-	TGTGCCAGCAGCTTGGACCCCTCTGGAAACACCATATATTTT	CASSLDPSGNTIYF
TRBV6-6	TRBJ2-2	-	few	TGTGCCAGCAGTTACCCCACCGGGGAGCTGTTTTTT	CASSYPTGELFF
TRBV11-3	TRBJ2-5	-	-	TGTGCCAGCAGCTTAGGCGGGGCGGAGACCCAGTACTTC	CASSLGGAETQYF
TRBV2	TRBJ1-2	-	-	TGTGCCAGCCAGCCTGGGAGGACCTATGGCTACACCTTC	CASQPGRTYGYTF
TRBV4-2	TRBJ2-7	-	-	TGTGCCAGCAGCCAAGCCCTCGGGTCCTACGAGCAGTACTTC	CASSQALGSYEQYF
TRBV15	TRBJ1-4	-	-	TGTGCCACCAGCAATTTAGGACAGTCCAATGAAAAACTGTTTTTT	CATSNLGQSNEKLFF
TRBV5-4	TRBJ2-1	TRBD2	-	TGTGCCAGCAGCTTAGGCCTAGCGGACTACAATGAGCAGTTCTTC	CASSLGLADYNEQFF
TRBV6-5	TRBJ1-1	TRBD1	-	TGTGCCAGCAGTACCCGGACAGGGAACCGTGAAGCTTTCTTT	CASSTRTGNREAFF
TRBV10-3	TRBJ2-7	-	-	TGTGCCATCAGTGACCCCTACGAGCAGTACTTC	CAISDPYEQYF
TRBV19	TRBJ1-4	-	-	TGTGCCAGTACGGGGACTGCAACTAATGAAAAACTGTTTTTT	CASTGTATNEKLFF
TRBV7-9	TRBJ2-7	TRBD1	-	TGTGCCAGCAGTTCTGACAGGGTGCATGAGCAGTACTTC	CASSSDRVHEQYF
TRBV4-1	TRBJ2-5	-	-	TGCGCCAGCAGCCAAGATCGACGGGGAGGGGGGACCCAGTACTTC	CASSQDRRGGGTQYF
TRBV13	TRBJ2-1	-	-	TGTGCCAGCAGCTTAGACAGGTACAATGAGCAGTTCTTC	CASSLDRYNEQFF
TRBV4-1	TRBJ1-2	-	-	TGCGCCAGCAGCCAAGAGACAGCCCTAGGCTATGGCTACACCTTC	CASSQETALGYGYTF
TRBV12-5	TRBJ1-5	TRBD1	-	TGTGCTAGTGGTCCGGGGGGGGACAGGGGTAATCAGCCCCAGCATTTT	CASGPGGDRGNQPQHF
TRBV2	TRBJ2-5	TRBD2	-	TGTGCCAGCAGTCGACTAGCGGGGACTACAAAAGAGACCCAGTACTTC	CASSRLAGTTKETQYF
TRBV25-1	TRBJ2-1	-	-	TGTGCCAGCAGTGCACGGACGGCGAGCTCCTACAATGAGCAGTTCTTC	CASSARTASSYNEQFF
TRBV18	TRBJ1-6	-	few	TGTGCCAGCTCACTGCAGGGGTCCCTTTATAATTCACCCCTCCACTTT	CASSLQGSLYNSPLHF
TRBV19	TRBJ2-2	-	few	TGTGCCAGTAGTATTGACAGAAACACCGGGGAGCTGTTTTTT	CASSIDRNTGELFF
TRBV4-3	TRBJ1-2	-	-	TGCGCCAGCAGCCAAGACAACACAGGGTTTTGGGGCTACACCTTC	CASSQDNTGFWGYTF
TRBV6-6	TRBJ1-5	-	-	TGTGCCAGCAGTTACGGGAGCAATCAGCCCCAGCATTTT	CASSYGSNQPQHF
TRBV5-1	TRBJ2-7	TRBD1	-	TGCGCCAGCAGCCCTCCGGACAGGGTCTACGAGCAGTACTTC	CASSPPDRVYEQYF
TRBV30	TRBJ1-5	-	once	TGTGCCTGGTCCGCGGGCGGCAATCAGCCCCAGCATTTT	CAWSAGGNQPQHF
TRBV20-1	TRBJ1-1	-	-	TGCAGTGCTAGTCGATTGAACACTGAAGCTTTCTTT	CSASRLNTEAFF
TRBV4-1	TRBJ1-2	-	-	TGCGCCAGCAGCCAAGAGAGAACACCTTACACCTTC	CASSQERTPYTF
TRBV2	TRBJ2-5	TRBD2	-	TGTGCCAGCAGTGAGTTGAGGGGAGGGAAGACCCAGTACTTC	CASSELRGGKTQYF